These 8 T cell receptor beta chains share one sample of origin, sequenced in a study of T cell responses to AZD1222 COVID-19 vaccine. TCRdb's table, derived via immunoSEQ multiplex PCR, lists solely in-frame clones and lacks some. Of roughly 180,000 clones listed, 85% to 90% are singletons. This material consisted of peripheral blood, taken on day 0 of AZD1222 vaccination. These receptor sequences come from an adult in good health.

The rearrangement links TRBV6-5 to TRBJ2-5; 7 bases align to TRBD1. The germline V gene has CDR1 MNHEY and CDR2 SVGAGI. The CDR3 is 14 amino acids. V was clipped by 6 bases and J by 0 bases; unmatched bases: 4. CDR3 loop: CASRPGQYQETQYF. Written as DNA, the CDR3 is TGTGCCAGCAGACCGGGACAGTACCAAGAGACCCAGTACTTC.

The V gene is TRBV18, the J gene TRBJ2-3; D unclear. Germline-derived CDR1 and CDR2 are KGHSH and LQKENI. The length of the CDR3 is 13 residues. V shed 6 bases and J shed 2 bases, with 9 bases lying between them. The CDR3 protein is CASSILLTDTQYF. In DNA, the CDR3 is TGTGCCAGCTCTATACTTCTCACAGATACGCAGTATTTT.

The chain is built from TRBV7-2 and TRBJ1-5; D not certain. Trimming pared 5 bases from V and 3 bases from J, leaving 11 bases between. This CDR3 region has 14 residues. CDR1 is SGHTA and CDR2 is FQGNSA in the germline V gene. CDR3 DNA: TGTGCCAGCAGCACGGAGGAGGTCAATCAGCCCCAGCATTTT. Encoded protein: CASSTEEVNQPQHF.

The chain couples TRBV7-9 to TRBJ1-4; no reliable D call. The germline V gene encodes CDR1 SEHNR and CDR2 FQNEAQ (reference sequence). The length of the CDR3 is 17 residues. With 5 bases removed from V and 2 bases from J, the gap between germline ends came to 18 bases. This chain's CDR3 is CASSPLIVGSTNEKLFF. Here the CDR3 DNA reads TGTGCCAGCAGCCCGTTAATTGTGGGGTCGACTAATGAAAAACTGTTTTTT.

The chain couples TRBV3-1 (or the pseudogene TRBV3-2) to TRBJ1-6; D call uncertain. V was trimmed by 1 base and J by 11 bases, leaving 9 bases between them. The CDR3 has 13 residues. Per germline, CDR1 LGHDT and CDR2 YNNKEL (reference sequence). The CDR3: CASSQVARPPLHF. The CDR3 DNA reads as TGTGCCAGCAGCCAAGTAGCCCGCCCACCCCTCCACTTT.

V usage is TRBV11-3 and J usage is TRBJ1-3, with D perhaps TRBD1 (6 bases). The CDR3 runs to 17 residues. V lost 5 bases to trimming and J lost 7 bases, with 24 bases between them. Germline V gives CDR1 SGHNT, CDR2 YENEEA. This CDR3 reads CASSLGGGTYLINTIYF. For the CDR3, the DNA is TGTGCCAGCAGCCTAGGGGGTGGGACATATTTGATTAACACCATATATTTT.

The rearrangement uses TRBV12-3 or TRBV12-4 and TRBJ2-7; unclear D gene. The CDR3 has 12 residues. V lost 0 bases and J 3 bases, leaving 3 bases between the germline ends. The CDR3 reads CASSLASYEQYF. The CDR3 DNA reads as TGTGCCAGCAGTTTAGCCAGCTACGAGCAGTACTTC.

The chain uses TRBV5-4 and TRBJ1-1, with a weak D call TRBD1 (5 bases). V gave up 1 base and J gave up 0 bases, with 10 bases separating them. Germline loops: CDR1 SGHNT, CDR2 YYREEE (reference sequence). The CDR3 has 15 residues. CDR3 amino acids: CASSLFRGMNTEAFF. CDR3 DNA sequence: TGTGCCAGCAGCTTGTTTCGGGGGATGAACACTGAAGCTTTCTTT. Looking up the rest from reference TRBV5-4 and TRBJ1-1 gives the full variable domain: ETGVTQSPTHLIKTRGQQVTLRCSSQSGHNTVSWYQQALGQGPQFIFQYYREEENGRGNFPPRFSGLQFPNYSSELNVNALELDDSALYLCASSLFRGMNTEAFFGQGTRLTVV.